Shown below are 11 T cell receptor beta chains from a single sample sequenced in a study of T cell changes during pregnancy in multiple sclerosis. Generated by immunoSEQ multiplex PCR, the TCRdb table keeps only in-frame clones and is missing some. The profile shows tens of thousands of clones, 80% to 95% of them singletons. Here the sequenced sample was peripheral blood, taken after pregnancy. The receptor set was obtained from a female donor with multiple sclerosis, enrolled in a pregnancy study.

This rearrangement joins TRBV4-3 to TRBJ2-7; no clear D. The V and J ends lost 0 bases and 0 bases respectively, with 18 bases between them. The V gene's germline CDR1 is LGHNA and CDR2 YSLEER. This CDR3 has 18 residues. DNA of the CDR3: TGCGCCAGCAGCCAAGATACCTTGGGTAGCCGGAGCTCCTACGAGCAGTACTTC. It encodes CASSQDTLGSRSSYEQYF.

The chain's CDR3 is CASSEGTAFYYGYTF. DNA for the CDR3: TGTGCCAGCAGCGAAGGGACAGCCTTTTACTATGGCTACACCTTC. The V gene is TRBV5-4, the J gene TRBJ1-2, with 7 bases identical to TRBD1. With V trimmed by 4 bases and J by 3 bases, 9 bases remained unmatched. The length of the CDR3 is 15 residues. The V gene's germline CDR1 is SGHNT and CDR2 YYREEE (reference sequence).

Turning to this clone: Other DNA sequences in this sample translate to the same CDR3. This chain links TRBV6-5 with TRBJ1-1; a possible D gene is TRBD1 (5 bases). The CDR3 is 14 residues long. From germline, CDR1 is MNHEY and CDR2 SVGAGI. With 2 bases removed from V and 5 bases from J, the gap between germline ends came to 12 bases. CDR3 in amino acids: CASSYGGKGTEAFF. The CDR3, as DNA: TGTGCCAGCAGTTACGGGGGGAAGGGGACTGAAGCTTTCTTT.

This rearrangement joins TRBV10-2 to TRBJ2-1; the match to TRBD2 covers 8 bases. Losses at the gene ends were 6 bases for V and 3 bases for J; bases not matched to a gene: 7. Germline V gene sequence: CDR1 WSHSY, CDR2 SAAADI. This CDR3 has 15 amino acids. The CDR3 region has the DNA TGCGCCAGCAGAGGAGCGGGAGACTACTACAATGAGCAGTTCTTC. It encodes CASRGAGDYYNEQFF.

V and J are TRBV14 and TRBJ1-2; unclear D gene. The V end lost 2 bases, the J end lost 4 bases, and 11 bases lay between the germline ends. CDR3 length: 14 amino acids. Looked up from germline, CDR1 is SGHDN and CDR2 is FVKESK. CDR3 loop: CASSQLQSPYGYTF. CDR3 coding DNA: TGTGCCAGCAGCCAACTACAGAGCCCCTATGGCTACACCTTC.

The V call is TRBV5-5, the J call TRBJ1-2; maybe TRBD1 (6 bases). This CDR3 is built from 14 residues. The V and J ends lost 5 bases and 8 bases respectively, with 19 bases between them. Per the germline V gene, CDR1 is SGHKS and CDR2 is YYEKEE (reference sequence). CDR3 coding DNA: TGTGCCAGCAGTGACGCGGGGGGCGCGGTGGGCTACACCTTC. The encoded protein is CASSDAGGAVGYTF.

The CDR3: CASSLSAEAGYNSPLHF. The CDR3, as DNA: TGCGCCAGCAGCTTGAGTGCGGAAGCCGGCTATAATTCACCCCTCCACTTT. The chain couples TRBV5-1 to TRBJ1-6, with D unresolved. Germline V lookup: CDR1 SGHRS, CDR2 YFSETQ. Trimming shortened V by 1 base and J by 3 bases, and 14 bases separated the two germline ends. This CDR3 has 17 amino acids.

The chain has TRBV5-4 and TRBJ2-5, with TRBD1 matching over 7 bases. Germline-derived CDR1 and CDR2 are SGHNT and YYREEE (reference sequence). CDR3 size: 16 residues. V dropped 3 bases and J dropped 5; count of bases not matched to a gene: 13. The DNA for the CDR3 is TGTGCCAGCAGCTCCTTGCGGACAGGAGGTATGGAGACCCAGTACTTC. This translates into CASSSLRTGGMETQYF. Full variable domain (rest looked up from reference TRBV5-4 and TRBJ2-5): ETGVTQSPTHLIKTRGQQVTLRCSSQSGHNTVSWYQQALGQGPQFIFQYYREEENGRGNFPPRFSGLQFPNYSSELNVNALELDDSALYLCASSSLRTGGMETQYFGPGTRLLVL.

The V gene is TRBV7-2, the J gene TRBJ1-1; D perhaps matches TRBD1 (6 bases). In germline, CDR1 is SGHTA, CDR2 FQGNSA. The CDR3 length is 13 residues. The V end was cut by 4 bases, the J end by 1 base, with 7 bases between. The CDR3 DNA reads as TGTGCCAGCAGCTCGGGACAGAACACTGAAGCTTTCTTT. This encodes CASSSGQNTEAFF.

This clone has just one count. J is TRBJ2-1 and V is TRBV19, with 8 bases aligning to TRBD1. The CDR3 covers 13 residues. The J segment lost 4 bases and the V segment lost 11 bases, leaving 7 bases of the junction unmatched. Germline loops: CDR1 LNHDA, CDR2 SQIVND (reference sequence). In nucleotides, the CDR3 is TGTGCCGGCCGGGACAGGTATTACAATGAGCAGTTCTTC. It specifies CAGRDRYYNEQFF.

This chain joins TRBV11-2 and TRBJ1-2; 8 bases are a match to TRBD1. From germline, CDR1 is SGHAT and CDR2 FQNNGV. There are 14 residues in the CDR3. Trimming removed 4 bases from V and 4 bases from J; junction bases left unmatched: 5. The CDR3 DNA sequence: TGTGCCAGCAGCTCGGGGACAGGCGTCTATGGCTACACCTTC. Amino acid sequence: CASSSGTGVYGYTF.